A selection of T cell receptor beta chains follows, all from one sample in a study of shared clonotypes between healthy human individuals. The repertoire was sequenced with immunoSEQ multiplex PCR; TCRdb's copy has only in-frame clones and lacks some. The table lists more than 2,000,000 clones, just over 90% of them singletons, with 0.13% to 0.15% in the top ten. The sample taken for sequencing was naive CD4+ T cells sorted from blood. Every receptor here comes from a man aged 18 to 30 in good health. Both conserved end residues are part of each CDR3. The order of the fields is CDR3 DNA, CDR3 protein, J gene, D gene, clone size, V gene. D genes are given only for firm matches. Where a row states a size, it is once, few, many or the class of an expanded clone; other rows omit it.

CDR3 DNA: TGCGCCAGCAGCTTGAGGCAGGGGATAGATACGCAGTATTTT; CDR3 protein: CASSLRQGIDTQYF; J gene: TRBJ2-3; D gene: NA; clone size: NA; V gene: TRBV5-1
CDR3 DNA: TGTGCCATCAGTGAGAGGCGGACAAGAGGAGAGACCCAGTACTTC; CDR3 protein: CAISERRTRGETQYF; J gene: TRBJ2-5; D gene: NA; clone size: NA; V gene: TRBV10-3
CDR3 DNA: TGTGCCAGCAGCTACGAGGAAGGGGGCGTGAAGTATGGCTACACCTTC; CDR3 protein: CASSYEEGGVKYGYTF; J gene: TRBJ1-2; D gene: TRBD1; clone size: NA; V gene: TRBV7-9
CDR3 DNA: TGTGCCAGCAGCCAAAACAGGGTATCGAACACCGGGGAGCTGTTTTTT; CDR3 protein: CASSQNRVSNTGELFF; J gene: TRBJ2-2; D gene: NA; clone size: NA; V gene: TRBV11-1
CDR3 DNA: TGTGCCAGCAGTTCCCGACAGCTACTAGCCAAAAACATTCAGTACTTC; CDR3 protein: CASSSRQLLAKNIQYF; J gene: TRBJ2-4; D gene: NA; clone size: NA; V gene: TRBV6-5
CDR3 DNA: TGTGCCAGCAGACCTGACAGGTACACCGGGGAGCTGTTTTTT; CDR3 protein: CASRPDRYTGELFF; J gene: TRBJ2-2; D gene: NA; clone size: NA; V gene: TRBV5-6
CDR3 DNA: TGTGCCAGCAGCGAAGCGGTAGGCGAGCAGTTCTTC; CDR3 protein: CASSEAVGEQFF; J gene: TRBJ2-1; D gene: NA; clone size: NA; V gene: TRBV2
CDR3 DNA: TGTGCCAGCAGCAGGGAGAATCAGCCCCAGCATTTT; CDR3 protein: CASSRENQPQHF; J gene: TRBJ1-5; D gene: NA; clone size: NA; V gene: TRBV7-9
CDR3 DNA: TGTGCCAGCAAGCTCGGGGGGGAAAAACTGTTTTTT; CDR3 protein: CASKLGGEKLFF; J gene: TRBJ1-4; D gene: NA; clone size: NA; V gene: TRBV2
CDR3 DNA: TGTGCCAGCAGTTATAGCAATCAGCCCCAGCATTTT; CDR3 protein: CASSYSNQPQHF; J gene: TRBJ1-5; D gene: NA; clone size: NA; V gene: TRBV28
CDR3 DNA: TGTGCCAGCAGCGTAGCGTCGGCTAGCGGCAGCCTACCCTACAATGAGCAGTTCTTC; CDR3 protein: CASSVASASGSLPYNEQFF; J gene: TRBJ2-1; D gene: TRBD2; clone size: NA; V gene: TRBV9
CDR3 DNA: TGTGCCTGGAGTTCCGGAGGGGGTAATTCACCCCTCCACTTT; CDR3 protein: CAWSSGGGNSPLHF; J gene: TRBJ1-6; D gene: NA; clone size: NA; V gene: TRBV30
CDR3 DNA: TGTGCCAGCAGTGTGACGGGTTATGGCTACACCTTC; CDR3 protein: CASSVTGYGYTF; J gene: TRBJ1-2; D gene: NA; clone size: NA; V gene: TRBV6-1
CDR3 DNA: TGCGCCAGCAGCGCTGTGGGGGAAAAACTGTTTTTT; CDR3 protein: CASSAVGEKLFF; J gene: TRBJ1-4; D gene: NA; clone size: NA; V gene: TRBV5-1
CDR3 DNA: TGTGCCAGCAGCGTAGCAGGGGCAGATACGCAGTATTTT; CDR3 protein: CASSVAGADTQYF; J gene: TRBJ2-3; D gene: NA; clone size: NA; V gene: TRBV9
CDR3 DNA: TGTGCCAGCAGCCCGTGGACAGGGGTGAATTCACCCCTCCACTTT; CDR3 protein: CASSPWTGVNSPLHF; J gene: TRBJ1-6; D gene: TRBD1; clone size: few; V gene: TRBV9
CDR3 DNA: TGTGCCAGCAGCTTAGGGGACTACCCGCCCTACGAGCAGTACTTC; CDR3 protein: CASSLGDYPPYEQYF; J gene: TRBJ2-7; D gene: TRBD2; clone size: NA; V gene: TRBV5-6
CDR3 DNA: TGTGCCAGCAGCTTAGCTACGGAGAGAACCTACGAGCAGTACTTC; CDR3 protein: CASSLATERTYEQYF; J gene: TRBJ2-7; D gene: NA; clone size: NA; V gene: TRBV7-2
CDR3 DNA: TGCGCCAGCAGTGGATTTGGGACTAGCGGGAGCAATGAGCAGTTCTTC; CDR3 protein: CASSGFGTSGSNEQFF; J gene: TRBJ2-1; D gene: TRBD2; clone size: NA; V gene: TRBV10-2